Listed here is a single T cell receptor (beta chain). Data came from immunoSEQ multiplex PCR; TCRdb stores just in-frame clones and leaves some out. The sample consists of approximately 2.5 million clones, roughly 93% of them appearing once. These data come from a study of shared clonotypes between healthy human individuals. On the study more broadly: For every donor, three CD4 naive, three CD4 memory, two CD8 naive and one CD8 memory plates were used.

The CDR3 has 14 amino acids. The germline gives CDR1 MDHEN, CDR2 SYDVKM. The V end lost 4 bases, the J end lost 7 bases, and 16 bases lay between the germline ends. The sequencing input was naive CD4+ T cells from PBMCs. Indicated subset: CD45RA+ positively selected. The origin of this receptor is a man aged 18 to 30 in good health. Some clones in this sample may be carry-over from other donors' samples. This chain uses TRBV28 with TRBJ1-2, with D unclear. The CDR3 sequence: CASSSPLGPTGYTF. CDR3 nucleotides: TGTGCCAGCAGTTCCCCCCTCGGACCTACTGGCTACACCTTC.